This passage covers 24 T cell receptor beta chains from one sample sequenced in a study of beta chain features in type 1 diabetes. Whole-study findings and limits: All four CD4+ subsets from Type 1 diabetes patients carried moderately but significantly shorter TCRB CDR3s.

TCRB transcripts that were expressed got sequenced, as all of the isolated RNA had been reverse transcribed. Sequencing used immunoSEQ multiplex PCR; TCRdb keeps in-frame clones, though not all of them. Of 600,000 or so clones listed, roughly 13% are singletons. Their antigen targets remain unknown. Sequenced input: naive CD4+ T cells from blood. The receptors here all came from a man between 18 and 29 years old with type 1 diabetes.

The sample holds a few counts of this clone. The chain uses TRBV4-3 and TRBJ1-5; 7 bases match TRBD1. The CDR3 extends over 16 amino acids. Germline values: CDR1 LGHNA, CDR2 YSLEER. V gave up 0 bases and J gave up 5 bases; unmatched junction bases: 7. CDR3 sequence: CASSQDWGTEYQPQHF. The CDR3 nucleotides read TGCGCCAGCAGCCAAGATTGGGGGACAGAATATCAGCCCCAGCATTTT.

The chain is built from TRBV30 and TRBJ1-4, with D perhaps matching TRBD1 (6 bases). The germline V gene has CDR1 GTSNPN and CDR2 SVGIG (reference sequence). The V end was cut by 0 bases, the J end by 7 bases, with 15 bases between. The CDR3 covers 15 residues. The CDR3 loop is CAWSVRQGPLEKLFF. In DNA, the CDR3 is TGTGCCTGGAGTGTACGGCAGGGGCCTCTTGAAAAACTGTTTTTT.

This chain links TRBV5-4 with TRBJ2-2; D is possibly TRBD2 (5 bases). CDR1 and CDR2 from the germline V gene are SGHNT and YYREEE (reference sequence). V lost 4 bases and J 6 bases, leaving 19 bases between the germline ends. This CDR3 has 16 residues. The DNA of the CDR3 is TGTGCCAGCAGCCCACGGGCGGGCGAGAGATCCGGGGAGCTGTTTTTT. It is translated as CASSPRAGERSGELFF.

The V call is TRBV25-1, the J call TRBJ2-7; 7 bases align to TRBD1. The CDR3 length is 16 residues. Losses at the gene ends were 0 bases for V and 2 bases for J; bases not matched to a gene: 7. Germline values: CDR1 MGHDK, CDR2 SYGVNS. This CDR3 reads CASSEYKQGPPYEQYF. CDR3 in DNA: TGTGCCAGCAGTGAATATAAACAGGGGCCTCCCTACGAGCAGTACTTC.

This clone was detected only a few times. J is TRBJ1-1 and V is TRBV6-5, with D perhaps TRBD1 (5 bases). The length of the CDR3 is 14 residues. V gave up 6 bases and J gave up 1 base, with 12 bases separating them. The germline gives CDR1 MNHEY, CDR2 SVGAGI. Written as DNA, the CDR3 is TGTGCCAGCAGGTTTAGGGGAAGGAACACTGAAGCTTTCTTT. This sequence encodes CASRFRGRNTEAFF.

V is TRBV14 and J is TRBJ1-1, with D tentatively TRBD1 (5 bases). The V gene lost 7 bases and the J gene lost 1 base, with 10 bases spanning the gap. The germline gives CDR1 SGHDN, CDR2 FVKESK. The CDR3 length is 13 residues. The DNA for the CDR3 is TGTGCCAGCACCTTAACAGGGAACACTGAAGCTTTCTTT. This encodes CASTLTGNTEAFF.

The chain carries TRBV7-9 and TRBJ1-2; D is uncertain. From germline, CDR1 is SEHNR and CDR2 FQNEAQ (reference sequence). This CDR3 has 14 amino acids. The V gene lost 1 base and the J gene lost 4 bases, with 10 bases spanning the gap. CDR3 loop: CASSLDPGGYGYTF. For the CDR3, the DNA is TGTGCCAGCAGCTTAGATCCGGGCGGCTATGGCTACACCTTC.

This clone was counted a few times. The CDR3 here is CASSLVRLNEQFF. The CDR3 nucleotides read TGTGCCAGCAGCTTAGTGAGGCTCAATGAGCAGTTCTTC. V usage is TRBV7-2 and J usage is TRBJ2-1; unclear D gene. Trimming removed 1 base at V and 6 bases at J, with 7 bases between. The CDR3 length is 13 residues. The germline V gene encodes CDR1 SGHTA and CDR2 FQGNSA.

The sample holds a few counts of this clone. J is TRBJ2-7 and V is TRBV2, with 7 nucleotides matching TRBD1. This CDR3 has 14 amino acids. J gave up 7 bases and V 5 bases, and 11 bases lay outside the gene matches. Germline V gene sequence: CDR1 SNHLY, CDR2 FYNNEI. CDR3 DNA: TGTGCCAGCAGTCAGGACAGGCTTTGGGGAGAGCAGTACTTC. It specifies CASSQDRLWGEQYF.

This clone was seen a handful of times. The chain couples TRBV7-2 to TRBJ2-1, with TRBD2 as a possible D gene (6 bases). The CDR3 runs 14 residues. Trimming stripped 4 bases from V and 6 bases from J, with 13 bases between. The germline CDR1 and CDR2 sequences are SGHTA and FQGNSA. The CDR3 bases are TGTGCCAGCAGCTGGAGTAGCGGACTCAATGAGCAGTTCTTC. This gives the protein CASSWSSGLNEQFF. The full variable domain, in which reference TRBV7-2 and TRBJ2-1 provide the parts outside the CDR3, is GAGVSQSPSNKVTEKGKDVELRCDPISGHTALYWYRQSLGQGLEFLIYFQGNSAPDKSGLPSDRFSAERTGGSVSTLTIQRTQQEDSAVYLCASSWSSGLNEQFFGPGTRLTVL.

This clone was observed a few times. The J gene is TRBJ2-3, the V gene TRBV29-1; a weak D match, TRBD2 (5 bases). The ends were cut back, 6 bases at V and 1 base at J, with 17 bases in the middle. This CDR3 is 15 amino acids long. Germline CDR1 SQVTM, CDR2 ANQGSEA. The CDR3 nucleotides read TGCAGCGTCTTACTAGACTCGATCCGCACAGATACGCAGTATTTT. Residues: CSVLLDSIRTDTQYF.

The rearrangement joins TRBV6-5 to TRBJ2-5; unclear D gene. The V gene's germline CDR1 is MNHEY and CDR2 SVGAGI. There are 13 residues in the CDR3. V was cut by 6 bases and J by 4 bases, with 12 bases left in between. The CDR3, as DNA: TGTGCCAGCAGACCCGGGTCCCGAGAGACCCAGTACTTC. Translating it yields CASRPGSRETQYF.

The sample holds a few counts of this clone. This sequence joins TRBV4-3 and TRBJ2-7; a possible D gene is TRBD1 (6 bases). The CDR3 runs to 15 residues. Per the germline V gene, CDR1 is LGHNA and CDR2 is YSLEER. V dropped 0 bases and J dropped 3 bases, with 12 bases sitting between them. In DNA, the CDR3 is TGCGCCAGCAGCCAAGACAGGGGAATGGACTACGAGCAGTACTTC. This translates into CASSQDRGMDYEQYF.

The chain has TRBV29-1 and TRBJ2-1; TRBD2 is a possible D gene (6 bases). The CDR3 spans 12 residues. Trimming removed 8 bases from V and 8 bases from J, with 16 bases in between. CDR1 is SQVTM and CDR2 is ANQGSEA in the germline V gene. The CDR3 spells CSQIGWGDEQFF. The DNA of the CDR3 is TGCAGCCAAATCGGGTGGGGGGATGAGCAGTTCTTC.

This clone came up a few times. The CDR3 DNA reads TGTGCCAGCAGGACAGGGGAGAGCTACGGCTACACCTTC. The encoded protein is CASRTGESYGYTF. This chain connects TRBV6-1 to TRBJ1-2, with 8 bases aligning to TRBD1. J lost 8 bases, V lost 6 bases, and 8 bases had no gene match. The CDR3 consists of 13 residues. Germline CDR1 MNHNS, CDR2 SASEGT.

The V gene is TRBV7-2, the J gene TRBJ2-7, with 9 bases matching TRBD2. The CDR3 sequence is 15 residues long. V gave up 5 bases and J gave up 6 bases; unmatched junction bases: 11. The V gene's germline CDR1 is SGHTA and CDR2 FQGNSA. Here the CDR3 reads CASSQTSGKGPEQYF. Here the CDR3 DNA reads TGTGCCAGCAGCCAGACTAGCGGCAAAGGGCCCGAGCAGTACTTC.

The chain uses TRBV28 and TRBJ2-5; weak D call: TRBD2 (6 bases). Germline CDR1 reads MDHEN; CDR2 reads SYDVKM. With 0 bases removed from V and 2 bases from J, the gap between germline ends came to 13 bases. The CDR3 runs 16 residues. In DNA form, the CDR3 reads TGTGCCAGCAGTTTATGGGTCGGGCGGGGACAAGAGACCCAGTACTTC. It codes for CASSLWVGRGQETQYF. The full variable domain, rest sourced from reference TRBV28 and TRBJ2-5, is DVKVTQSSRYLVKRTGEKVFLECVQDMDHENMFWYRQDPGLGLRLIYFSYDVKMKEKGDIPEGYSVSREKKERFSLILESASTNQTSMYLCASSLWVGRGQETQYFGPGTRLLVL.

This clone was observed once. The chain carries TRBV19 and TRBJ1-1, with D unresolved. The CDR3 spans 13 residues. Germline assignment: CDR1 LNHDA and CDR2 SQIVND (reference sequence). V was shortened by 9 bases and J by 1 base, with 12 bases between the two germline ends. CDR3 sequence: CASLAVSNTEAFF. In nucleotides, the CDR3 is TGTGCCAGCCTGGCAGTATCGAACACTGAAGCTTTCTTT.

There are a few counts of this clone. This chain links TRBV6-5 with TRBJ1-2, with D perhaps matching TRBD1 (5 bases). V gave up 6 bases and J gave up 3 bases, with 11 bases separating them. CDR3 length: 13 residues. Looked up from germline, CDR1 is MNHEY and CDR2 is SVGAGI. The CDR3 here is CASRGPGHYGYTF. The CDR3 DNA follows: TGTGCCAGCAGGGGGCCAGGGCACTATGGCTACACCTTC.

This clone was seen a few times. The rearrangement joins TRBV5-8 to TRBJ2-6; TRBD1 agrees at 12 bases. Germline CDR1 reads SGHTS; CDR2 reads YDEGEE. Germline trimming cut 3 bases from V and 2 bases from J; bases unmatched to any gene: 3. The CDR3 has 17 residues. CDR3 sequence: CASSSRDRGPGANVLTF. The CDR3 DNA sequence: TGTGCCAGCAGCTCCCGGGACAGGGGGCCTGGGGCCAACGTCCTGACTTTC.

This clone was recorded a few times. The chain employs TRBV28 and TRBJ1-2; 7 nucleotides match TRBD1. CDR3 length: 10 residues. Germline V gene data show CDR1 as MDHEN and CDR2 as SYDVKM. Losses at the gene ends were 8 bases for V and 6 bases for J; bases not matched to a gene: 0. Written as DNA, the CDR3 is TGTGCCAGCCAGGGGGATGGCTACACCTTC. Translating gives CASQGDGYTF.

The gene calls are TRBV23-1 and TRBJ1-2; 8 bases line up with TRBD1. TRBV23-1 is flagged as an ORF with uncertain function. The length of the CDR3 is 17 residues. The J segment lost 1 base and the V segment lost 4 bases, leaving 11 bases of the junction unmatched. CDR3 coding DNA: TGCGCCAGCAGTCCTATTGGGGACAGGCAGGATAACTATGGCTACACCTTC. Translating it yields CASSPIGDRQDNYGYTF.

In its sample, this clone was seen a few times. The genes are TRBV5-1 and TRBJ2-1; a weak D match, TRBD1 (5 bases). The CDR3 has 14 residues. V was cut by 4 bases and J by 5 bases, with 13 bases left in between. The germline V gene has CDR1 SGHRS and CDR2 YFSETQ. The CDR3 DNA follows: TGCGCCAGCAGCGCCAGGGTGCCCGACAATGAGCAGTTCTTC. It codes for CASSARVPDNEQFF. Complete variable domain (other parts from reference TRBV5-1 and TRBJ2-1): KAGVTQTPRYLIKTRGQQVTLSCSPISGHRSVSWYQQTPGQGLQFLFEYFSETQRNKGNFPGRFSGRQFSNSRSEMNVSTLELGDSALYLCASSARVPDNEQFFGPGTRLTVL.

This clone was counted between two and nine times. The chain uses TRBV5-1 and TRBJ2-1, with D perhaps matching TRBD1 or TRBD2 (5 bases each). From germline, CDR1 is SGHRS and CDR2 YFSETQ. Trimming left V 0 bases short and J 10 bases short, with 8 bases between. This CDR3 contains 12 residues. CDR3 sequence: CASSLEGTEQFF. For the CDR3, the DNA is TGCGCCAGCAGCTTGGAAGGGACCGAGCAGTTCTTC.